This T cell receptor (beta chain) originates from a study of chemoradiotherapy in HPV16-positive cancers. Profiling relied on immunoSEQ multiplex PCR, and the TCRdb table lists in-frame clones only, not all of them. The sample has some 7,400 clones; 80% to 90% are singletons. This CDR3 has 17 amino acids. The V gene's germline CDR1 is MDHEN and CDR2 SYDVKM. With V trimmed by 5 bases and J by 4 bases, 13 bases remained unmatched. This specimen consisted of tumor tissue, obtained from a patient who underwent chemoradiotherapy. The source is a human donor with HPV-associated anogenital cancer. The chain couples TRBV28 to TRBJ1-5; 8 nucleotides align to TRBD1. CDR3 sequence: CASSAALGQGGNQPQHF. The CDR3, as DNA: TGTGCCAGCAGTGCCGCCCTAGGACAGGGAGGAAATCAGCCCCAGCATTTT.